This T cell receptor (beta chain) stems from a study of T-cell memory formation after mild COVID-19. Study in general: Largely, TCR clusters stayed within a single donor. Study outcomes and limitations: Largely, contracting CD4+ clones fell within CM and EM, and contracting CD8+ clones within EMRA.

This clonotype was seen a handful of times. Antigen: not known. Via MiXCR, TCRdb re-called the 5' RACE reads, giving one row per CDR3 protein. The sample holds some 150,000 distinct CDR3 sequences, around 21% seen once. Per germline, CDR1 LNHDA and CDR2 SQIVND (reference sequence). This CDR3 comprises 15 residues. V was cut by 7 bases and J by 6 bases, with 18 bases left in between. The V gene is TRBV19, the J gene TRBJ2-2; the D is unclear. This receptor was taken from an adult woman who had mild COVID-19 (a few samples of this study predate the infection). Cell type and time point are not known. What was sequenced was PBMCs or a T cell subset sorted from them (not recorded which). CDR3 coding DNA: TGTGCCAGTACCTCCGCTGGAAGGGTTTCCGGGGAGCTGTTTTTT. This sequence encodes CASTSAGRVSGELFF.